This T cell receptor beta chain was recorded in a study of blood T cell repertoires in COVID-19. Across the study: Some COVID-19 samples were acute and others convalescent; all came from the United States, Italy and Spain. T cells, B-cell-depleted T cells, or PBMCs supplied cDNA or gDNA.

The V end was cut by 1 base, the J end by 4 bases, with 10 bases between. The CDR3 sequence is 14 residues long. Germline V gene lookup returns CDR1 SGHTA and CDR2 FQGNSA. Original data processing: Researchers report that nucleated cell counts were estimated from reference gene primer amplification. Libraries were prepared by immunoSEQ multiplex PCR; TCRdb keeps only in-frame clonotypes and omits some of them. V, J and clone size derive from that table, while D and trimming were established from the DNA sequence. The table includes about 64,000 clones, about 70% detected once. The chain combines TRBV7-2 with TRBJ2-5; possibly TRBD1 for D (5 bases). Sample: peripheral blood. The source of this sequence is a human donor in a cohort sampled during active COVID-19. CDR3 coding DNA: TGTGCCAGCAGCTTAGGTATGGGGCGAGAGACCCAGTACTTC. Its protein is CASSLGMGRETQYF.